This passage covers 15 T cell receptor beta chains from one sample sequenced in a study of T cell responses to AZD1222 COVID-19 vaccine. Libraries were prepared by immunoSEQ multiplex PCR; TCRdb keeps only in-frame clonotypes and omits some of them. Of roughly 150,000 clones listed, about 91% are singletons. Here the sequenced sample was peripheral blood, taken 28 days after the second AZD1222 dose. Source of these receptors: an adult who received the AZD1222 COVID-19 vaccine.

This clone was counted once. This sequence joins TRBV3-1 (or the pseudogene TRBV3-2) and TRBJ1-2; no clear D gene. Trimming stripped 1 base from V and 1 base from J, with 7 bases between. Germline-derived CDR1 and CDR2 are LGHDT and YNNKEL (reference sequence). CDR3 length: 14 amino acids. In DNA, the CDR3 is TGTGCCAGCAGCCAAGCATGGGGTAACTATGGCTACACCTTC. Its translation is CASSQAWGNYGYTF.

The V call is TRBV3-1 (or the pseudogene TRBV3-2), the J call TRBJ2-2; D remains unclear. The germline gives CDR1 LGHDT, CDR2 YNNKEL (reference sequence). V dropped 4 bases and J dropped 3 bases, with 6 bases sitting between them. The CDR3 has 13 amino acids. CDR3 nucleotides: TGTGCCAGCAGCCCCAGAGACACCGGGGAGCTGTTTTTT. As protein: CASSPRDTGELFF.

This CDR3 reads CASSHLLEKPTKNIQYF. CDR3 nucleotides: TGCGCCAGCAGCCACCTCCTGGAGAAGCCAACCAAAAACATTCAGTACTTC. The chain joins TRBV4-1 to TRBJ2-4; D is unclear. The germline V gene encodes CDR1 MGHRA and CDR2 YSYEKL. The ends were cut back, 3 bases at V and 2 bases at J, with 17 bases in the middle. This CDR3 is built from 17 residues.

The rearrangement links TRBV6-6 to TRBJ1-1; 8 bases line up with TRBD1. This CDR3 region has 12 residues. Trimming removed 6 bases from V and 7 bases from J; junction bases left unmatched: 4. Germline V gene sequence: CDR1 MNHNY, CDR2 SVGAGI (reference sequence). In DNA form, the CDR3 reads TGTGCCAGCAGCCATGGACAGGGTGAAGCTTTCTTT. It is translated as CASSHGQGEAFF.

The CDR3 protein is CASSARTGGFTIAYEQYF. The CDR3 DNA is TGTGCCAGCAGCGCTCGGACAGGGGGCTTCACTATCGCCTACGAGCAGTACTTC. The rearrangement joins TRBV11-2 to TRBJ2-7; the match to TRBD1 covers 11 bases. Germline V gives CDR1 SGHAT, CDR2 FQNNGV. Germline trimming cut 5 bases from V and 2 bases from J; bases unmatched to any gene: 14. The CDR3 has 18 residues.

This chain joins TRBV7-2 and TRBJ2-1, with D perhaps matching TRBD2 (5 bases). Trimming shortened V by 1 base and J by 6 bases, and 13 bases separated the two germline ends. Germline assignment: CDR1 SGHTA and CDR2 FQGNSA. The CDR3 sequence is 15 residues long. The CDR3 reads CASSLVSSIGNEQFF. In DNA form, the CDR3 reads TGTGCCAGCAGCTTAGTTTCTAGCATAGGCAATGAGCAGTTCTTC.

This chain joins TRBV5-1 and TRBJ1-2; possibly TRBD1 for D (5 bases). Germline CDR1 and CDR2: SGHRS and YFSETQ. The CDR3 has 13 amino acids. Trimming took 4 bases from V and 8 from J, leaving 15 bases between them. DNA of the CDR3: TGCGCCAGCAGCACGGGACCCCATCGAGGCTACACCTTC. Its translation is CASSTGPHRGYTF.

The chain recombines TRBV7-3 with TRBJ2-5; 8 bases map to TRBD2. Germline-derived CDR1 and CDR2 are SGHTA and FQGTGA. V shed 5 bases, J shed 7 bases, and the junction held 9 bases outside the gene matches. The CDR3 loop spans 14 amino acids. This chain's CDR3 is CASSLQGLGGTQYF. The CDR3 coding sequence is TGTGCCAGCAGCCTCCAGGGACTAGGGGGGACCCAGTACTTC.

As concerns this clone: Other DNA sequences within the sample encode an identical CDR3. The gene calls are TRBV7-2 and TRBJ1-5; D is unclear. The V gene's germline CDR1 is SGHTA and CDR2 FQGNSA. This CDR3 region has 13 residues. V dropped 2 bases and J dropped 5 bases, with 7 bases sitting between them. CDR3: CASSLRGDQPQHF. Here the CDR3 DNA reads TGTGCCAGCAGCTTACGGGGTGATCAGCCCCAGCATTTT.

This chain connects TRBV18 to TRBJ2-5, with 9 nucleotides matching TRBD2. The J segment lost 1 base and the V segment lost 3 bases, leaving 6 bases of the junction unmatched. This CDR3 has 16 amino acids. Germline loops: CDR1 KGHSH, CDR2 LQKENI. The CDR3 region is CASSPFASGAQETQYF. The CDR3 DNA reads as TGTGCCAGCTCACCGTTTGCTAGCGGGGCCCAAGAGACCCAGTACTTC.

This chain joins TRBV6-5 and TRBJ1-6, with D unclear. The V gene lost 6 bases and the J gene lost 7 bases, with 4 bases spanning the gap. This CDR3 contains 11 residues. Germline lookup yields CDR1 MNHEY and CDR2 SVGAGI. The CDR3 bases are TGTGCCAGCAGGCTAAATTCACCCCTCCACTTT. This translates into CASRLNSPLHF.

J is TRBJ2-2 and V is TRBV11-3, with D perhaps given as TRBD1 or TRBD2 (5 bases each). The CDR3 consists of 15 residues. Germline V gene sequence: CDR1 SGHNT, CDR2 YENEEA. Between the trimmed V and J ends, which lost 3 bases and 7 bases, there was a span of 15 bases. The chain's CDR3 is CASSFSGSSGGELFF. The CDR3 nucleotides are TGTGCCAGCAGCTTCTCAGGGAGCTCCGGCGGGGAGCTGTTTTTT.

J is TRBJ1-1 and V is TRBV11-2; no clear D. CDR1 is SGHAT and CDR2 is FQNNGV in the germline V gene. This CDR3 region has 14 residues. V was pared by 6 bases and J by 3 bases, with 14 bases between. This chain's CDR3 is CASSRRFEDTEAFF. The CDR3 DNA sequence: TGTGCCAGCAGTCGGAGGTTTGAGGACACTGAAGCTTTCTTT.

The chain employs TRBV5-1 and TRBJ2-5, with 9 bases identical to TRBD2. V lost 0 bases to trimming and J lost 4 bases; unmatched junction nucleotides: 7. Germline lookup yields CDR1 SGHRS and CDR2 YFSETQ. The CDR3 is 16 amino acids. CDR3 sequence (DNA): TGCGCCAGCAGCTTGGACGTCGCGGGGGGGACAGAGACCCAGTACTTC. This encodes CASSLDVAGGTETQYF.

The chain combines TRBV9 with TRBJ2-7, with 7 bases lining up with TRBD2. The CDR3 spans 15 residues. Trimming cost V 2 bases and J 0 bases; bases outside gene matches: 5. Germline values: CDR1 SGDLS, CDR2 YYNGEE. Here the CDR3 reads CASSVSPGGSYEQYF. CDR3 coding DNA: TGTGCCAGCAGCGTCTCCCCGGGAGGCTCCTACGAGCAGTACTTC.